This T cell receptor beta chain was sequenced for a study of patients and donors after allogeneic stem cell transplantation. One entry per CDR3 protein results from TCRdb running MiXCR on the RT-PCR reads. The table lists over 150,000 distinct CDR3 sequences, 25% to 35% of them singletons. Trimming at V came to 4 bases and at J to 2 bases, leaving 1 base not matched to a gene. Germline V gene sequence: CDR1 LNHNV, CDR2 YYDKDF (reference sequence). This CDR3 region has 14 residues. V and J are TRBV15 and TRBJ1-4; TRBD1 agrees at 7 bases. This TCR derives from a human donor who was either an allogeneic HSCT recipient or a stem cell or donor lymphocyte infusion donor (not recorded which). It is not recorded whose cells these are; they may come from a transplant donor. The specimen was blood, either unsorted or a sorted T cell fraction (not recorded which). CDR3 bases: TGTGCCACCAGCATACAGGGGACTAATGAAAAACTGTTTTTT. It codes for CATSIQGTNEKLFF.